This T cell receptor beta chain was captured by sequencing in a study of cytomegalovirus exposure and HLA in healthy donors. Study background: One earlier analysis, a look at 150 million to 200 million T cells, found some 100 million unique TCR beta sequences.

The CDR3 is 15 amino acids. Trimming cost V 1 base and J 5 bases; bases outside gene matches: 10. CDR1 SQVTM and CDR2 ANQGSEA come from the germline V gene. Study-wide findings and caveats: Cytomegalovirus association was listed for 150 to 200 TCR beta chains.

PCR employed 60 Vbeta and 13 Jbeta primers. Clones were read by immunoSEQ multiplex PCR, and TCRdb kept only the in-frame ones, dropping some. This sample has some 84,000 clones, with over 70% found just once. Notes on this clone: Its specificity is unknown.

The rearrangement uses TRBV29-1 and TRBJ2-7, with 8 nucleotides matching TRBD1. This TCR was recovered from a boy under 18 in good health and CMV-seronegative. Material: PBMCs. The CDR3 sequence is CSVEVAGTGGNEQYF. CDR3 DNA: TGCAGCGTTGAAGTGGCCGGGACAGGAGGAAACGAGCAGTACTTC.